This TCR beta chain was obtained from a study of T cell clones after liver transplantation. Across the whole study: Graft-donor-reactive sequences were compared with third-party-reactive TCRbeta sequences from pre-transplant mixed lymphocyte reactions. Without induction therapy, subjects received standard immunosuppression until 12-24 months post-transplant.

Study-wide points: A larger donor-reactive than third-party decline suggested partial antigen-specific deletion. Migration into the graft, not deletion, may explain lost graft donor-reactive T cells.

Germline values: CDR1 SGHRS, CDR2 YFSETQ. This CDR3 is built from 14 residues. Unmatched junction bases numbered 2, after V lost 0 bases and J lost 5 bases. Worth noting for this clone: Its target is unknown.

TCRdb keeps only in-frame clones here, not all; method: immunoSEQ multiplex PCR. Among under 150,000 clones listed, less than 95% were seen once. Sequenced material: CD4+ T cells from blood, taken 12 months after liver transplant. V gene TRBV5-1 combines with J gene TRBJ2-4; TRBD2 matches 7 bases. This sequence was found in a human patient who received a liver transplant. Some of these T cells may belong to the graft donor. CDR3 loop: CASSLAGGENIQYF. The CDR3 DNA is TGCGCCAGCAGCTTGGCTGGGGGGGAAAACATTCAGTACTTC.